This TCR beta chain was observed in a study of cytomegalovirus exposure and HLA in healthy donors. Study outcomes and limitations: The listing of 150 to 200 TCR beta chains classed them as cytomegalovirus-associated.

Both 60 Vbeta primers and 13 Jbeta primers went into the PCR. Sequencing was performed with immunoSEQ multiplex PCR; in TCRdb, only in-frame clones are kept and a portion is missing. The sample holds 95,000 to 150,000 clones, over 60% seen once. Per the germline V gene, CDR1 is ENHRY and CDR2 is SYGVKD. V lost 2 bases to trimming and J lost 0 bases, with 7 bases between them. The CDR3 length is 14 residues. Details on this clone: Its specificity is unknown.

This receptor was obtained from a man aged 18 to 30 in good health and CMV-seropositive. Sequences were obtained from PBMCs. The V gene is TRBV10-3, the J gene TRBJ1-2; a possible D gene is TRBD1 (6 bases). The chain's CDR3 is CAISERTANYGYTF. CDR3 coding DNA: TGTGCCATCAGTGAGAGGACAGCTAACTATGGCTACACCTTC.